Below, 5 T cell receptor beta chains from the same sample are listed, as sequenced in a study of T cell changes during pregnancy in multiple sclerosis. The data were produced by immunoSEQ multiplex PCR, yet TCRdb's version contains in-frame clones alone and is incomplete. The data contain 67,000 or so clones, roughly 92% of them seen just once; the ten biggest clones take up approximately 2.8%. Sequencing was performed on CD8+ T cells from peripheral blood mononuclear cells, taken in the third trimester of pregnancy. The receptor set was obtained from a female donor in good health, enrolled as a control in a pregnancy study.

The chain employs TRBV9 and TRBJ2-7; 11 nucleotides match TRBD1. This CDR3 is built from 14 residues. After removal of 4 bases from V and 5 bases from J, the junction contained 5 bases not matched to a gene. The V gene's germline CDR1 is SGDLS and CDR2 YYNGEE. CDR3 region: CASSPPDRGHEQYF. The CDR3 DNA reads TGTGCCAGCAGCCCTCCGGACAGGGGGCACGAGCAGTACTTC.

The rearrangement joins TRBV27 to TRBJ1-2, with 8 bases identical to TRBD1. From germline, CDR1 is MNHEY and CDR2 SMNVEV (reference sequence). V lost 8 bases and J lost 6; bases outside the gene matches: 5. The CDR3 runs 12 residues. The CDR3 here is CASRGDRNGYTF. The CDR3, as DNA: TGTGCCAGCCGGGGGGACAGGAATGGCTACACCTTC.

The chain links TRBV5-6 to TRBJ2-7; perhaps TRBD1 as D (6 bases). Germline V lookup: CDR1 SGHDT, CDR2 YYEEEE. The CDR3 spans 13 residues. V lost 0 bases, J lost 6 bases, and 10 bases lay in between. The CDR3 nucleotides read TGTGCCAGCAGCTTGGGTGCAGGGGTCGAGCAGTACTTC. It encodes CASSLGAGVEQYF. Drawing the rest from reference TRBV5-6 and TRBJ2-7, the complete variable domain is DAGVTQSPTHLIKTRGQQVTLRCSPKSGHDTVSWYQQALGQGPQFIFQYYEEEERQRGNFPDRFSGHQFPNYSSELNVNALLLGDSALYLCASSLGAGVEQYFGPGTRLTVT.

The J gene is TRBJ1-1, the V gene TRBV6-5, with 8 bases aligning to TRBD1. The CDR3 consists of 13 residues. Per the germline V gene, CDR1 is MNHEY and CDR2 is SVGAGI. Trimming cost V 5 bases and J 3 bases; bases outside gene matches: 2. CDR3 region: CASSTGGDTEAFF. DNA for the CDR3: TGTGCCAGCAGTACAGGGGGGGACACTGAAGCTTTCTTT.

The chain recombines TRBV30 with TRBJ1-1, with 11 bases lining up with TRBD1. The CDR3 runs to 14 residues. Per the germline V gene, CDR1 is GTSNPN and CDR2 is SVGIG (reference sequence). V gave up 3 bases and J gave up 3 bases; unmatched junction bases: 3. DNA for the CDR3: TGTGCCTGGAGCTCGGGACAGGGGGACACTGAAGCTTTCTTT. It specifies CAWSSGQGDTEAFF.